The T cell receptor beta chain under discussion was sequenced for a study of shared clonotypes between healthy human individuals. The V and J ends lost 2 bases and 2 bases respectively, with 12 bases between them. The CDR3 totals 15 residues. Germline-derived CDR1 and CDR2 are SEHNR and FQNEAQ (reference sequence). The method was immunoSEQ multiplex PCR; TCRdb's version includes in-frame clones alone and lacks a portion of them. This sample has 2 million to 2.5 million clones, with just over 90% found just once. Findings and limits, study-wide: The study found roughly 5% of naive CD4 clonotypes shared across a few donors.

With regard to this clone: Its specificity is unknown.

The chain uses TRBV7-9 and TRBJ2-5; D remains unclear. This TCR came from a man between 18 and 29 years old in good health. Some clones in this sample may be carry-over from other donors' samples. The specimen was naive CD4+ T cells from PBMCs. Sample subset: CD45RA+ positively selected. The CDR3 here is CASSLYSAVQETQYF. The CDR3 DNA is TGTGCCAGCAGCTTATATTCGGCAGTACAAGAGACCCAGTACTTC.